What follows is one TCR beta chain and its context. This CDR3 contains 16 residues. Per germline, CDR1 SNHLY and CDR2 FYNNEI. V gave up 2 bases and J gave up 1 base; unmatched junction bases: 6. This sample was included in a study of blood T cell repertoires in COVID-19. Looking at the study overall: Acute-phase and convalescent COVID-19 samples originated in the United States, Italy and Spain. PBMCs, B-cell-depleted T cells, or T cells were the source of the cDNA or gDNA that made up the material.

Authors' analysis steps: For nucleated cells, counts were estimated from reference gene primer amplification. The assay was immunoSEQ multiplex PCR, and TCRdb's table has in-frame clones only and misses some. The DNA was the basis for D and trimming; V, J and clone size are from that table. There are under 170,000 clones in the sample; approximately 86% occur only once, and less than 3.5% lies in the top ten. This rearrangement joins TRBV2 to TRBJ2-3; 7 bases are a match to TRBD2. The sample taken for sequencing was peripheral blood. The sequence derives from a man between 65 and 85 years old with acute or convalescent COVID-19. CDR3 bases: TGTGCCAGCAGTGAACAAAGCGGGATAGGCACAGATACGCAGTATTTT. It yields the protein CASSEQSGIGTDTQYF. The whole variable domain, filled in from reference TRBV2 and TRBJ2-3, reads EPEVTQTPSHQVTQMGQEVILRCVPISNHLYFYWYRQILGQKVEFLVSFYNNEISEKSEIFDDQFSVERPDGSNFTLKIRSTKLEDSAMYFCASSEQSGIGTDTQYFGPGTRLTVL.